Listed below are T cell receptor beta chains from one sample, sequenced in a study of T cell repertoires in cytomegalovirus infection. TCRdb itself ran the reads through MiXCR, one entry per CDR3 protein. Of fewer than 950,000 distinct CDR3 sequences listed, less than 35% are singletons. Their antigens remain unidentified. The sample in question was cultured CD8+ T cells from PBMCs, obtained from culture after CMV antigen stimulation. These receptors all stem from a human donor in good health (CMV status not recorded). Some clones in this sample may be carry-over from other donors' samples. The CDR3 runs from the conserved cysteine through the conserved F or W. D genes are given only for firm matches. Where a row states a size, it is once, few, many or the class of an expanded clone; other rows omit it.

j_call: TRBJ2-3; clone_size: -; v_call: TRBV19; d_call: -; cdr3_nt: TGTGCCAGTACCGATTCCAGGGTGTGGGCTAGCACAGATACGCAGTATTTT; cdr3_aa: CASTDSRVWASTDTQYF
j_call: TRBJ2-5; clone_size: -; v_call: TRBV5-1; d_call: -; cdr3_nt: TGCGCCAGCAGCTTGGAGCGGACGGAACAAGAGACCCAGTACTTC; cdr3_aa: CASSLERTEQETQYF
j_call: TRBJ1-2; clone_size: -; v_call: TRBV4-1; d_call: -; cdr3_nt: TGCGCCAGCAGCCAAGCCTCCCACCCGGCCGGGAGAAGGGATGGCTACACCTTC; cdr3_aa: CASSQASHPAGRRDGYTF
j_call: TRBJ1-5; clone_size: -; v_call: TRBV19; d_call: -; cdr3_nt: TGTGCCAGTAGTACCGACAGTTATAGCAATCAGCCCCAGCATTTT; cdr3_aa: CASSTDSYSNQPQHF
j_call: TRBJ1-1; clone_size: -; v_call: TRBV7-9; d_call: -; cdr3_nt: TGTGCCAGCAGCCTCCCACCCCAAGCTTTCTTT; cdr3_aa: CASSLPPQAFF
j_call: TRBJ2-6; clone_size: -; v_call: TRBV19; d_call: -; cdr3_nt: TGTGCCAGTAGTATGGTGGAACACGGGGCCAACGTCCTGACTTTC; cdr3_aa: CASSMVEHGANVLTF
j_call: TRBJ2-2; clone_size: few; v_call: TRBV6-1; d_call: TRBD2; cdr3_nt: TGTGCCAGCAGTCCCAAGCGGGGGAACACCGGGGAGCTGTTTTTT; cdr3_aa: CASSPKRGNTGELFF
j_call: TRBJ2-1; clone_size: -; v_call: TRBV3-1; d_call: TRBD2; cdr3_nt: TGTGCCAGCAGCCAAGATAACCCCGGACTAAGCGGGGGGTACAATGAGCAGTTCTTC; cdr3_aa: CASSQDNPGLSGGYNEQFF
j_call: TRBJ1-5; clone_size: -; v_call: TRBV12-3/TRBV12-4; d_call: -; cdr3_nt: TGTGCCAGCAGTTTGGGGCCTAGGCCCCAGCATTTT; cdr3_aa: CASSLGPRPQHF
j_call: TRBJ1-2; clone_size: -; v_call: TRBV6-8; d_call: TRBD1; cdr3_nt: TGTGCCAGCAGTTACGGGACAGAGGACTATGGCTACACCTTC; cdr3_aa: CASSYGTEDYGYTF
j_call: TRBJ2-5; clone_size: -; v_call: TRBV6-1; d_call: -; cdr3_nt: TGTACCAGCAGTGGTCAAAGGACCCGAGGGGTACGGGAGACCCAGTACTTC; cdr3_aa: CTSSGQRTRGVRETQYF
j_call: TRBJ2-5; clone_size: few; v_call: TRBV6-2/TRBV6-3; d_call: -; cdr3_nt: TGTGCCAGCAGAAAAGTCGGGGAGAATGAAGAGACCCAGTACTTC; cdr3_aa: CASRKVGENEETQYF
j_call: TRBJ2-5; clone_size: -; v_call: TRBV6-1; d_call: -; cdr3_nt: TGTGCCAGCTGGGGGGAAGAGACCCAGTACTTC; cdr3_aa: CASWGEETQYF
j_call: TRBJ1-1; clone_size: -; v_call: TRBV4-3; d_call: -; cdr3_nt: TGCGCCAGCAGCCAGTCCTCGACGGGGGGCACTGAAGCTTTCTTT; cdr3_aa: CASSQSSTGGTEAFF
j_call: TRBJ2-6; clone_size: once; v_call: TRBV6-5; d_call: -; cdr3_nt: TGTGCCAGCAGTGCTCTTTTAGGAGGGGCCAACGTCCTGACTTTC; cdr3_aa: CASSALLGGANVLTF
j_call: TRBJ1-5; clone_size: -; v_call: TRBV5-6; d_call: -; cdr3_nt: TGTGCCAGCAGCTTGAAGGGCTGGGACAATCAGCCCCAGCATTTT; cdr3_aa: CASSLKGWDNQPQHF
j_call: TRBJ1-1; clone_size: -; v_call: TRBV19; d_call: TRBD1; cdr3_nt: TGTGCCAGTAGTGAGAGGGGGCTTGGCACTGAAGCTTTCTTT; cdr3_aa: CASSERGLGTEAFF
j_call: TRBJ2-1; clone_size: many; v_call: TRBV7-2; d_call: -; cdr3_nt: TGTGCCAGCAGCTCAACGGGGTTCTCTTATCTCTCTGCTAACAATGAGCAGTTCTTC; cdr3_aa: CASSSTGFSYLSANNEQFF
j_call: TRBJ2-2; clone_size: -; v_call: TRBV6-6; d_call: TRBD1; cdr3_nt: TGTGCCAGCAGTTATCTCAGGACAGGGACGAACACCGGGGAGCTGTTTTTT; cdr3_aa: CASSYLRTGTNTGELFF
j_call: TRBJ1-2; clone_size: once; v_call: TRBV7-9; d_call: -; cdr3_nt: TGTGCCAGCAGCCCCCCAGGTTCTTTTCTCTATGGCTACACCTTC; cdr3_aa: CASSPPGSFLYGYTF
j_call: TRBJ1-5; clone_size: few; v_call: TRBV7-9; d_call: -; cdr3_nt: TGTGCCAGCAGCTTAAATGGAGCGGCGGGTCAGCCCCAGCATTTT; cdr3_aa: CASSLNGAAGQPQHF
j_call: TRBJ2-1; clone_size: few; v_call: TRBV5-6; d_call: TRBD2; cdr3_nt: TGTGCCAGCAACCAGGGGGGACTAGCGGGGGTTCACGAGCAGTTCTTC; cdr3_aa: CASNQGGLAGVHEQFF
j_call: TRBJ2-2; clone_size: few; v_call: TRBV13; d_call: -; cdr3_nt: TGTGCCAGCAGAGTTTTAACCGGGGAGCTGTTTTTT; cdr3_aa: CASRVLTGELFF
j_call: TRBJ1-5; clone_size: -; v_call: TRBV12-3/TRBV12-4; d_call: TRBD1; cdr3_nt: TGTGCCAGCAGTGGGGACAGGATGAGCAATCAGCCCCAGCATTTT; cdr3_aa: CASSGDRMSNQPQHF
j_call: TRBJ2-3; clone_size: -; v_call: TRBV12-3/TRBV12-4; d_call: -; cdr3_nt: TGTGCCAGCAGTTGGTCCCCAACAGATACGCAGTATTTT; cdr3_aa: CASSWSPTDTQYF
j_call: TRBJ1-2; clone_size: -; v_call: TRBV6-5; d_call: TRBD1; cdr3_nt: TGTGCCAGCAGTTACAGCGGGACAGGGTTAGGCTACACCTTC; cdr3_aa: CASSYSGTGLGYTF
j_call: TRBJ1-2; clone_size: many; v_call: TRBV7-8; d_call: -; cdr3_nt: TGTGCCAGCAGCCGACCGGGGGGCTACACCTTC; cdr3_aa: CASSRPGGYTF
j_call: TRBJ1-6; clone_size: few; v_call: TRBV10-2; d_call: -; cdr3_nt: TGCGCCAGCAGTGAGTCCCCCCCCCTCCACTTT; cdr3_aa: CASSESPPLHF
j_call: TRBJ2-1; clone_size: -; v_call: TRBV12-3/TRBV12-4; d_call: -; cdr3_nt: TGTGCCAGCAGTTTAGTTCCCTACGCTAATGAGCAGTTCTTC; cdr3_aa: CASSLVPYANEQFF
j_call: TRBJ1-1; clone_size: -; v_call: TRBV9; d_call: -; cdr3_nt: TGTGCCAGCAGCGTAGAACAGGGACCTGAAGCTTTCTTT; cdr3_aa: CASSVEQGPEAFF
j_call: TRBJ1-1; clone_size: -; v_call: TRBV7-3; d_call: -; cdr3_nt: TGTGCCAGCAGCCCCAACGACCGCTATGAAGCTTTCTTT; cdr3_aa: CASSPNDRYEAFF
j_call: TRBJ2-3; clone_size: -; v_call: TRBV10-3; d_call: -; cdr3_nt: TGTGCCATCACCATAAGCGGAAACACAGATACGCAGTATTTT; cdr3_aa: CAITISGNTDTQYF
j_call: TRBJ2-1; clone_size: -; v_call: TRBV27; d_call: -; cdr3_nt: TGTGCCAGCAGTTGGGACCGGCACAATGAGCAGTTCTTC; cdr3_aa: CASSWDRHNEQFF
j_call: TRBJ2-2; clone_size: -; v_call: TRBV6-1; d_call: TRBD2; cdr3_nt: TGTGCCAGCAGTTACGGGCTAGCGGGGACCTATACGAACACCGGGGAGCTGTTTTTT; cdr3_aa: CASSYGLAGTYTNTGELFF
j_call: TRBJ1-1; clone_size: -; v_call: TRBV19; d_call: -; cdr3_nt: TGTGCCAGTAGTATTGGAACAGTCTCCATGAACACTGAAGCTTTCTTT; cdr3_aa: CASSIGTVSMNTEAFF
j_call: TRBJ1-2; clone_size: -; v_call: TRBV20-1; d_call: -; cdr3_nt: TGCAGTGCTAGGGAGAAGTACTATGGCTACACCTTC; cdr3_aa: CSAREKYYGYTF
j_call: TRBJ1-1; clone_size: -; v_call: TRBV11-2; d_call: -; cdr3_nt: TGTGCCAGCAGCGACCACCCGGGGGGGCAGGGCCATACTGAAGCTTTCTTT; cdr3_aa: CASSDHPGGQGHTEAFF
j_call: TRBJ2-3; clone_size: few; v_call: TRBV20-1; d_call: TRBD2; cdr3_nt: TGCAGTGCTCTTCGTCCGGGACTAGCGGGGGCCAGAGCAGATACGCAGTATTTT; cdr3_aa: CSALRPGLAGARADTQYF
j_call: TRBJ2-2; clone_size: many; v_call: TRBV7-2; d_call: TRBD1; cdr3_nt: TGTGCCAGCAAAGTGCGGACAGGAGTCACCGGGGAGCTGTTTTTT; cdr3_aa: CASKVRTGVTGELFF
j_call: TRBJ2-1; clone_size: -; v_call: TRBV29-1; d_call: -; cdr3_nt: TGCAGCGTTGAAGGGACGGCGTACAATGAGCAGTTCTTC; cdr3_aa: CSVEGTAYNEQFF
j_call: TRBJ1-2; clone_size: -; v_call: TRBV15; d_call: -; cdr3_nt: TGTGCCACCAGCAGAGATCGGCAGGCTGAAGGCTACACCTTC; cdr3_aa: CATSRDRQAEGYTF
j_call: TRBJ1-5; clone_size: -; v_call: TRBV6-2/TRBV6-3; d_call: -; cdr3_nt: TGTGCCAGCAGCCGTCCGGGGGGAGAGAATCAGCCCCAGCATTTT; cdr3_aa: CASSRPGGENQPQHF
j_call: TRBJ1-3; clone_size: -; v_call: TRBV10-3; d_call: TRBD1; cdr3_nt: TGTGCCAGAGCCCCACAGGGGAGCTCTGGAAACACCATATATTTT; cdr3_aa: CARAPQGSSGNTIYF
j_call: TRBJ1-2; clone_size: few; v_call: TRBV20-1; d_call: TRBD1; cdr3_nt: TGCAGTGCTGTCCGGGACAGAAAAGATGGCTACACCTTC; cdr3_aa: CSAVRDRKDGYTF
j_call: TRBJ2-3; clone_size: few; v_call: TRBV4-1; d_call: -; cdr3_nt: TGCGCCAGCAGCCAAGGGGACTCTAGCAAGACGCAGTATTTT; cdr3_aa: CASSQGDSSKTQYF
j_call: TRBJ2-2; clone_size: -; v_call: TRBV6-5; d_call: -; cdr3_nt: TGTGCCAGCAGTTACTCGATACCAGGGGTTGGCGGGGAGCTGTTTTTT; cdr3_aa: CASSYSIPGVGGELFF
j_call: TRBJ2-4; clone_size: many; v_call: TRBV7-9; d_call: -; cdr3_nt: TGTGCCAGCAGCTTAATGTCAGGCCACCTTATAGCCAAAAACATTCAGTACTTC; cdr3_aa: CASSLMSGHLIAKNIQYF
j_call: TRBJ2-1; clone_size: -; v_call: TRBV2; d_call: TRBD2; cdr3_nt: TGTGCCAGCAGTGAATTTCCTAGCGGGGGGAGCTCCTACAATGAGCAGTTCTTC; cdr3_aa: CASSEFPSGGSSYNEQFF
j_call: TRBJ1-5; clone_size: -; v_call: TRBV19; d_call: -; cdr3_nt: TGTGCCAGTAGTATTCCTCAGTTCAATCAGCCCCAGCATTTT; cdr3_aa: CASSIPQFNQPQHF
j_call: TRBJ2-1; clone_size: -; v_call: TRBV6-1; d_call: -; cdr3_nt: TGTGCCAGCAGTGAAGAAGAGACTAGTCTCAATGAGCAGTTCTTC; cdr3_aa: CASSEEETSLNEQFF
j_call: TRBJ2-6; clone_size: few; v_call: TRBV14; d_call: -; cdr3_nt: TGTGCCAGCAGCCAAGATGGGCTCCACTCTGGGGCCAACGTCCTGACTTTC; cdr3_aa: CASSQDGLHSGANVLTF
j_call: TRBJ1-2; clone_size: few; v_call: TRBV6-5; d_call: -; cdr3_nt: TGTGCCAGCAGCGCCAACAGGGTATTTTATGGCTACACCTTC; cdr3_aa: CASSANRVFYGYTF
j_call: TRBJ2-7; clone_size: few; v_call: TRBV29-1; d_call: TRBD1; cdr3_nt: TGCAGCGTTGAAGGAGTACAGGGGACAAACTACGAGCAGTACTTC; cdr3_aa: CSVEGVQGTNYEQYF
j_call: TRBJ2-7; clone_size: -; v_call: TRBV10-3; d_call: -; cdr3_nt: TGTGCCATCAGTGAAGGGGCCAGCTCCTACGAGCAGTACTTC; cdr3_aa: CAISEGASSYEQYF
j_call: TRBJ1-5; clone_size: few; v_call: TRBV27; d_call: -; cdr3_nt: TGTGCCAGCAGTTACGGAGGTCTTCAGCCCCAGCATTTT; cdr3_aa: CASSYGGLQPQHF
j_call: TRBJ2-2; clone_size: -; v_call: TRBV4-1; d_call: -; cdr3_nt: TGCGCCAGCAGCCAACAGACTCGGGGGACCGGGGAGCTGTTTTTT; cdr3_aa: CASSQQTRGTGELFF
j_call: TRBJ1-1; clone_size: few; v_call: TRBV27; d_call: TRBD1; cdr3_nt: TGTGCCAGCAGTGATACAGGGGGTCGGACTGAAGCTTTCTTT; cdr3_aa: CASSDTGGRTEAFF